The 31 T cell receptor beta chains given below trace back to one sample, sequenced in a study of blood T cell repertoires in COVID-19 (dated by TCRdb to 2019 to 2021). The library was prepared using the immunoSEQ multiplex PCR assay. Sourced from immuneACCESS, this table was stored by TCRdb with only in-frame sequences that have V and J called. A share of the clones is absent; for the studies checked, an unresolved V gene accounts for under half, and the remainder has no known explanation. The sample yields about 400,000 clones; approximately 86% were counted once. The leading ten clones occupy just over 7% of the sample. What was sequenced was peripheral blood. The source is a woman aged 55 to 70 with COVID-19, enrolled during active disease.

This clone came up once. The J gene is TRBJ1-4, the V gene TRBV2; D is possibly TRBD1 (5 bases). The germline V gene has CDR1 SNHLY and CDR2 FYNNEI. With 4 bases removed from V and 7 bases from J, the gap between germline ends came to 10 bases. The CDR3 totals 13 residues. The CDR3: CASSGVTGEKLFF. The CDR3 nucleotides are TGTGCCAGCAGTGGGGTAACAGGTGAAAAACTGTTTTTT.

The chain recombines TRBV6-6 with TRBJ2-2; TRBD2 is a possible D gene (6 bases). V shed 6 bases and J shed 3 bases, with 14 bases lying between them. Germline V gene data show CDR1 as MNHNY and CDR2 as SVGAGI (reference sequence). The CDR3 covers 15 residues. The CDR3 DNA is TGTGCCAGCAGACCGGGACTTCTAGACACCGGGGAGCTGTTTTTT. It yields the protein CASRPGLLDTGELFF.

The V gene is TRBV6-2 or TRBV6-3, the J gene TRBJ1-1; 9 bases are a match to TRBD1. With V trimmed by 3 bases and J by 5 bases, 10 bases remained unmatched. In germline, CDR1 is MNHEY, CDR2 SVGEGT. The length of the CDR3 is 16 residues. The CDR3 loop is CASSYSPDRGETEAFF. In DNA form, the CDR3 reads TGTGCCAGCAGTTATTCCCCTGACAGGGGGGAAACTGAAGCTTTCTTT.

V gene TRBV6-1 combines with J gene TRBJ2-1; no clear D gene. This CDR3 contains 18 residues. Trimming took off 3 bases at V and 0 bases at J, with 18 bases between the two ends. Germline V CDR1 and CDR2: MNHNS, SASEGT. The CDR3 bases are TGTGCCAGCAGTGATACATCTCAAGGTACTACCTCCTACAATGAGCAGTTCTTC. This codes for CASSDTSQGTTSYNEQFF.

The chain combines TRBV27 with TRBJ1-2, with 12 nucleotides matching TRBD1. The V gene end was trimmed by 7 bases and the J gene end by 0 bases; junction bases not matched to a gene: 18. CDR1 is MNHEY, CDR2 SMNVEV, per germline (reference sequence). The CDR3 extends over 20 amino acids. The CDR3 sequence is CASIPTTPGQGALANYGYTF. CDR3 in DNA: TGTGCCAGCATTCCGACTACACCGGGACAGGGGGCATTGGCTAACTATGGCTACACCTTC.

The rearrangement joins TRBV28 to TRBJ2-7; D is ambiguous. Germline V gene sequence: CDR1 MDHEN, CDR2 SYDVKM. This CDR3 region has 14 residues. V was trimmed by 5 bases and J by 5 bases, leaving 16 bases between them. The chain's CDR3 is CASSAAESRNEQYF. CDR3 DNA sequence: TGTGCCAGCAGTGCCGCGGAAAGTCGCAACGAGCAGTACTTC.

This rearrangement joins TRBV15 to TRBJ2-2, with D tentatively TRBD1 (5 bases). Trimming took off 7 bases at V and 4 bases at J, with 13 bases between the two ends. This CDR3 comprises 14 residues. The germline V gene encodes CDR1 LNHNV and CDR2 YYDKDF (reference sequence). The CDR3: CATKGGATTGELFF. The CDR3 bases are TGTGCCACCAAGGGTGGGGCAACCACCGGGGAGCTGTTTTTT.

This chain connects TRBV11-2 to TRBJ2-1; a possible D gene is TRBD1 (5 bases). Germline assignment: CDR1 SGHAT and CDR2 FQNNGV. The CDR3 spans 15 residues. Trimming removed 6 bases at V and 0 bases at J, with 12 bases between. In DNA, the CDR3 is TGTGCCAGCAGGGTTATAAGGGGCTCCTACAATGAGCAGTTCTTC. Residues: CASRVIRGSYNEQFF. Full variable domain (outside the CDR3, taken from reference TRBV11-2 and TRBJ2-1): EAGVAQSPRYKIIEKRQSVAFWCNPISGHATLYWYQQILGQGPKLLIQFQNNGVVDDSQLPKDRFSAERLKGVDSTLKIQPAKLEDSAVYLCASRVIRGSYNEQFFGPGTRLTVL.

This sequence joins TRBV30 and TRBJ1-1, with a possible D match to TRBD1 (6 bases). Trimming shortened V by 5 bases and J by 2 bases, and 15 bases separated the two germline ends. This CDR3 is built from 14 residues. CDR1 and CDR2 from the germline V gene are GTSNPN and SVGIG (reference sequence). The CDR3 DNA follows: TGTGCCTGGCGGGGAGGGGGAGCAAACACTGAAGCTTTCTTT. Protein product: CAWRGGGANTEAFF.

The chain couples TRBV5-6 to TRBJ2-1; 10 positions agree with TRBD1. Germline lookup yields CDR1 SGHDT and CDR2 YYEEEE. This CDR3 spans 14 amino acids. V shed 4 bases, J shed 6 bases, and the junction held 4 bases outside the gene matches. The chain's CDR3 is CASSRRDRGNEQFF. The CDR3 DNA reads as TGTGCCAGCAGCCGTAGGGACAGGGGCAATGAGCAGTTCTTC.

The chain recombines TRBV9 with TRBJ2-1, with 13 bases fitting TRBD2. CDR1 and CDR2 from the germline V gene are SGDLS and YYNGEE. This CDR3 has 20 amino acids. The ends lost 0 bases at V and 7 bases at J; junction bases unmatched: 16. CDR3 bases: TGTGCCAGCAGCGTAGAGCCCCCTCGGAAACTAGCGGGGGGGCGGAATGAGCAGTTCTTC. This gives the protein CASSVEPPRKLAGGRNEQFF.

The V gene is TRBV19, the J gene TRBJ2-3, with a weak D call TRBD1 (5 bases). The CDR3 totals 14 residues. V lost 9 bases and J 2 bases, leaving 15 bases between the germline ends. Germline CDR1 reads LNHDA; CDR2 reads SQIVND (reference sequence). CDR3 loop: CASGRQSHTDTQYF. The CDR3 bases are TGTGCCAGCGGAAGACAGAGTCACACAGATACGCAGTATTTT.

This chain joins TRBV3-1 (or the pseudogene TRBV3-2) and TRBJ1-3; D is unresolved. This CDR3 is built from 14 residues. The V end was cut by 4 bases, the J end by 0 bases, with 7 bases between. Per the germline V gene, CDR1 is LGHDT and CDR2 is YNNKEL (reference sequence). The CDR3 nucleotides are TGTGCCAGCAGCCTAAGTAGCTCTGGAAACACCATATATTTT. Amino acid sequence: CASSLSSSGNTIYF.

In nucleotides, the CDR3 is TGTGCCAGCAGTGAATATGGGCGACAGGGTGGGAACACTGAAGCTTTCTTT. Translation gives CASSEYGRQGGNTEAFF. The J gene is TRBJ1-1, the V gene TRBV25-1, with 7 bases matching TRBD1. CDR3 length: 17 amino acids. Germline CDR1 and CDR2: MGHDK and SYGVNS. J was trimmed by 1 base and V by 0 bases; bases with no gene match: 8.

The gene calls are TRBV9 and TRBJ2-1, with 9 bases that match TRBD2. The CDR3 is made up of 16 amino acids. Germline assignment: CDR1 SGDLS and CDR2 YYNGEE. J gave up 8 bases and V 1 base, and 10 bases lay outside the gene matches. The CDR3, as DNA: TGTGCCAGCAGCGTACTAGCGGGGACCCTCGGGGATGAGCAGTTCTTC. Translated: CASSVLAGTLGDEQFF.

This chain connects TRBV12-5 to TRBJ2-7, with TRBD2 identical over 9 bases. The CDR3 contains 17 residues. Trimming took 0 bases from V and 1 from J; bases not matched to a gene: 7. Germline V lookup: CDR1 LGHNT, CDR2 FRNRAP. Here the CDR3 reads CASGLVMAGGRSYEQYF. DNA of the CDR3: TGTGCTAGTGGTTTGGTAATGGCGGGGGGGCGATCCTACGAGCAGTACTTC.

The chain combines TRBV7-9 with TRBJ2-3, with D perhaps matching TRBD2 (5 bases). The CDR3 length is 16 residues. V was pared by 0 bases and J by 2 bases, with 12 bases between. Germline assignment: CDR1 SEHNR and CDR2 FQNEAQ (reference sequence). The CDR3 coding sequence is TGTGCCAGCAGCTTAGCAGAGGGAGACATCACAGATACGCAGTATTTT. This encodes CASSLAEGDITDTQYF.

The CDR3 DNA is TGTGCCAGCAGCCCGACAGGGGGCGCCTACTATGGCTACACCTTC. Its translation is CASSPTGGAYYGYTF. The V gene is TRBV5-6, the J gene TRBJ1-2; 10 nucleotides align to TRBD1. CDR3 length: 15 amino acids. Germline V gene sequence: CDR1 SGHDT, CDR2 YYEEEE. The V gene end was trimmed by 4 bases and the J gene end by 3 bases; junction bases not matched to a gene: 6.

V and J are TRBV5-1 and TRBJ2-1, with TRBD2 matching 9 bases. Trimming took 5 bases from V and 0 from J; bases not matched to a gene: 6. Looked up from germline, CDR1 is SGHRS and CDR2 is YFSETQ. The CDR3 covers 16 residues. The CDR3 is CASRDLSGGSYNEQFF. As DNA, the CDR3 is TGCGCCAGCAGGGACCTTAGCGGGGGCTCCTACAATGAGCAGTTCTTC.

This chain uses TRBV5-1 with TRBJ2-5, with 7 bases aligning to TRBD2. The germline V gene has CDR1 SGHRS and CDR2 YFSETQ. This CDR3 comprises 15 residues. J lost 3 bases, V lost 2 bases, and 7 bases had no gene match. CDR3 region: CASSFASGGEETQYF. CDR3 DNA: TGCGCCAGCAGCTTTGCTTCGGGGGGAGAAGAGACCCAGTACTTC.

This sequence joins TRBV7-6 and TRBJ2-5; 14 nucleotides line up with TRBD2. This CDR3 is 18 amino acids long. Germline assignment: CDR1 SGHVS and CDR2 FNYEAQ. The junction had 9 bases not matched to a gene; V was cut back by 5 bases and J by 1 base. The CDR3 sequence is CASSPRGLAGGPQETQYF. CDR3 nucleotide sequence: TGTGCCAGCAGCCCGCGTGGACTAGCGGGGGGCCCCCAAGAGACCCAGTACTTC.

The chain uses TRBV24-1 and TRBJ1-5; 9 bases map to TRBD1. The CDR3 contains 17 residues. Germline V gene data show CDR1 as KGHDR and CDR2 as SFDVKD. V was clipped by 4 bases and J by 11 bases; unmatched bases: 17. The CDR3 nucleotides are TGTGCCACCAGTGACCCCCAGGACAGGGGTAACCCTCCTACCCAGCATTTT. This encodes CATSDPQDRGNPPTQHF.

The J gene is TRBJ1-5, the V gene TRBV29-1; weak D call: TRBD1 (5 bases). The length of the CDR3 is 13 residues. Trimming pared 3 bases from V and 0 bases from J, leaving 6 bases between. Germline lookup yields CDR1 SQVTM and CDR2 ANQGSEA. CDR3 DNA sequence: TGCAGCGTTGACGGGGGTAGCAATCAGCCCCAGCATTTT. As protein: CSVDGGSNQPQHF.

V is TRBV29-1 and J is TRBJ2-3; TRBD2 might be the D (6 bases). Germline V gene data show CDR1 as SQVTM and CDR2 as ANQGSEA. The CDR3 covers 13 residues. The V gene lost 3 bases and the J gene lost 9 bases, with 16 bases spanning the gap. The DNA of the CDR3 is TGCAGCGTTGAGGAGGGGCCCACTGGGACGCAGTATTTT. Amino acid sequence: CSVEEGPTGTQYF.

The chain has TRBV9 and TRBJ2-3; D unclear. CDR3 length: 13 amino acids. Deletions cut 0 bases from V and 2 bases from J, with 4 bases between. CDR1 and CDR2 (germline): SGDLS, YYNGEE. CDR3 in DNA: TGTGCCAGCAGCGTAGCCTTCACAGATACGCAGTATTTT. Translated, it gives CASSVAFTDTQYF.

This chain uses TRBV6-5 with TRBJ2-1; TRBD1 matches at 9 bases. After removal of 5 bases from V and 1 base from J, the junction contained 3 bases not matched to a gene. CDR3 size: 15 residues. CDR1 and CDR2 from the germline V gene are MNHEY and SVGAGI. The CDR3 DNA reads TGTGCCAGCAGTCCAGACAGGGGGTCCTACAATGAGCAGTTCTTC. It yields the protein CASSPDRGSYNEQFF.

This chain joins TRBV5-4 and TRBJ2-1, with TRBD2 matching 7 bases. The V and J ends lost 4 bases and 2 bases, in that order; junction bases with no gene match: 3. Germline CDR1 and CDR2: SGHNT and YYREEE (reference sequence). The CDR3 is 14 amino acids. The CDR3 DNA reads as TGTGCCAGCAGCCTTGGACTAGCCTACAATGAGCAGTTCTTC. This sequence encodes CASSLGLAYNEQFF.

For this clone: In the same sample, other DNA sequences code for this CDR3. This chain joins TRBV6-5 and TRBJ1-5, with 8 bases identical to TRBD1. V was clipped by 5 bases and J by 9 bases; unmatched bases: 12. CDR1 and CDR2 from the germline V gene are MNHEY and SVGAGI. The CDR3 is 15 residues long. The CDR3 is CASSLDRALLGPQHF. The CDR3 DNA reads TGTGCCAGCAGTCTGGACAGGGCTCTGTTGGGGCCCCAGCATTTT.

There are a few counts of this clone. The rearrangement links TRBV7-8 to TRBJ1-1; TRBD1 aligns across 7 bases. V lost 5 bases and J lost 4; bases outside the gene matches: 7. Germline assignment: CDR1 SGHVS and CDR2 FQNEAQ. This CDR3 has 14 amino acids. The CDR3, as DNA: TGTGCCAGCAGCACCAGACAGGGTCCCACTGAAGCTTTCTTT. It codes for CASSTRQGPTEAFF.

The CDR3 sequence: CASSDQGRSGNTIYF. In DNA, the CDR3 is TGTGCCAGCAGTGATCAAGGTCGGAGCGGAAACACCATATATTTT. This chain connects TRBV5-4 to TRBJ1-3; D uncertain. This CDR3 is 15 amino acids long. Trimming pared 5 bases from V and 4 bases from J, leaving 16 bases between. Germline CDR1 reads SGHNT; CDR2 reads YYREEE (reference sequence).

V and J are TRBV11-3 and TRBJ1-3; possibly TRBD1 for D (6 bases). The CDR3 length is 13 residues. V dropped 6 bases and J dropped 4 bases, with 10 bases sitting between them. Germline CDR1 and CDR2: SGHNT and YENEEA. DNA of the CDR3: TGTGCCAGCAGTATCGGACAGGGAAACACCATATATTTT. Translation gives CASSIGQGNTIYF.